The 20 T cell receptor beta chains presented below share a single source sample, sequenced in a study of PD-1 blockade in classical Hodgkin lymphoma. The time point here: newly diagnosed, previously untreated cHL patient sample. Starting with thawed PBMCs, CD4+ T cells were purified by magnetic negative selection. Sequenced by immunoSEQ multiplex PCR; TCRdb stores in-frame clones only, minus some. The sample includes tens of thousands of clones, 88% seen only once; the top ten take about 1.2%. Sequencing input: CD4+ T cells from blood. All receptors come from a human donor with classical Hodgkin lymphoma.

The chain carries TRBV2 and TRBJ1-2; 10 bases are shared with TRBD1. The V gene end was trimmed by 10 bases and the J gene end by 4 bases; junction bases not matched to a gene: 3. The CDR3 spans 12 residues. Germline V gives CDR1 SNHLY, CDR2 FYNNEI. The CDR3 protein is CATGDRGYGYTF. Here the CDR3 DNA reads TGTGCCACCGGGGACAGGGGCTATGGCTACACCTTC.

The chain couples TRBV21-1 to TRBJ1-5; the table assigns TRBD1, which was not confirmed against the DNA. TRBV21-1 is termed a pseudogene. The length of the CDR3 is 18 residues. The CDR3 loop is CASSKGAGAPRNNQPQHF. The CDR3 DNA follows: TGTGCCAGCAGCAAAGGGGCAGGGGCACCCCGGAACAATCAGCCCCAGCATTTT.

The chain combines TRBV5-1 with TRBJ2-5; D possibly corresponds to TRBD2 (6 bases). There are 15 residues in the CDR3. V was cut by 0 bases and J by 2 bases, with 11 bases left in between. Germline loops: CDR1 SGHRS, CDR2 YFSETQ. CDR3 in DNA: TGCGCCAGCAGCTTGGGGTTAGCGGCTCAAGAGACCCAGTACTTC. Translating gives CASSLGLAAQETQYF. Filled out from reference TRBV5-1 and TRBJ2-5, the complete variable domain reads KAGVTQTPRYLIKTRGQQVTLSCSPISGHRSVSWYQQTPGQGLQFLFEYFSETQRNKGNFPGRFSGRQFSNSRSEMNVSTLELGDSALYLCASSLGLAAQETQYFGPGTRLLVL.

This chain links TRBV6-6 with TRBJ1-1; tentatively, D is TRBD1 (6 bases). Deletions cut 7 bases from V and 4 bases from J, with 22 bases between. Germline CDR1 reads MNHNY; CDR2 reads SVGAGI (reference sequence). This CDR3 contains 16 residues. The CDR3 DNA reads TGTGCCAGCACCGATGCAGGGGTCCAAGGCGGCACTGAAGCTTTCTTT. Protein product: CASTDAGVQGGTEAFF.

The chain recombines TRBV15 with TRBJ2-1; D possibly corresponds to TRBD1 (7 bases). With 0 bases removed from V and 4 bases from J, the gap between germline ends came to 16 bases. Germline loops: CDR1 LNHNV, CDR2 YYDKDF (reference sequence). This CDR3 is 17 amino acids long. CDR3 residues: CATSREYGRGAYNEQFF. In nucleotides, the CDR3 is TGTGCCACCAGCAGAGAATACGGCAGGGGGGCTTACAATGAGCAGTTCTTC.

V is TRBV19 and J is TRBJ2-2; 8 bases are a match to TRBD1. This CDR3 comprises 16 residues. Germline CDR1 reads LNHDA; CDR2 reads SQIVND (reference sequence). The V gene end was trimmed by 6 bases and the J gene end by 0 bases; junction bases not matched to a gene: 6. The CDR3 sequence: CASRGQGFSNTGELFF. The CDR3 DNA reads as TGTGCCAGTAGAGGACAGGGTTTTTCGAACACCGGGGAGCTGTTTTTT.

In this sample, this clone turned up a few times. This rearrangement joins TRBV5-4 to TRBJ1-4; 8 bases agree with TRBD1. The junction had 0 bases not matched to a gene; V was cut back by 2 bases and J by 6 bases. The CDR3 extends over 13 amino acids. The germline V gene encodes CDR1 SGHNT and CDR2 YYREEE (reference sequence). The CDR3 is CASSLQGDEKLFF. The DNA of the CDR3 is TGTGCCAGCAGCTTACAGGGGGATGAAAAACTGTTTTTT.

The genes are TRBV4-1 and TRBJ1-4; tentative D call: TRBD1 (5 bases). Trimming took 4 bases from V and 5 from J, leaving 17 bases between them. The germline gives CDR1 MGHRA, CDR2 YSYEKL. This CDR3 contains 16 residues. CDR3 region: CASSPYGRGGNEKLFF. Written as DNA, the CDR3 is TGCGCCAGCAGCCCGTACGGCCGGGGGGGGAATGAAAAACTGTTTTTT.

The chain is built from TRBV7-2 and TRBJ2-7, with 10 bases aligning to TRBD2. In germline, CDR1 is SGHTA, CDR2 FQGNSA. This CDR3 is 14 amino acids long. The V gene end was trimmed by 3 bases and the J gene end by 2 bases; junction bases not matched to a gene: 1. In DNA form, the CDR3 reads TGTGCCAGCAGCTTCCTAGCGGGAGCCTACGAGCAGTACTTC. It yields the protein CASSFLAGAYEQYF.

The chain links TRBV7-9 to TRBJ2-7; D perhaps matches TRBD1 (5 bases). Between the trimmed V and J ends, which lost 0 bases and 6 bases, there was a span of 6 bases. The CDR3 spans 12 residues. From germline, CDR1 is SEHNR and CDR2 FQNEAQ (reference sequence). The DNA for the CDR3 is TGTGCCAGCAGCTTAGCCCAGGGCGAGCAGTACTTC. Translating it yields CASSLAQGEQYF.

This clone was seen a handful of times. The chain links TRBV19 to TRBJ1-5; D might be TRBD1 (6 bases). The germline CDR1 and CDR2 sequences are LNHDA and SQIVND (reference sequence). Trimming stripped 5 bases from V and 2 bases from J, with 13 bases between. The CDR3 has 15 amino acids. The CDR3 is CASSFGGGGNQPQHF. The CDR3 DNA is TGTGCCAGTAGTTTCGGGGGCGGGGGCAATCAGCCCCAGCATTTT.

The V and J genes are TRBV14 and TRBJ2-5; 7 bases are a match to TRBD2. CDR1 and CDR2 from the germline V gene are SGHDN and FVKESK. The CDR3 sequence is 15 residues long. The V gene end was trimmed by 4 bases and the J gene end by 4 bases; junction bases not matched to a gene: 9. CDR3 bases: TGTGCCAGCAGCCGAGCGGGATTGCGTGGAGAGACCCAGTACTTC. Translated, it gives CASSRAGLRGETQYF.

The J gene is TRBJ1-2, the V gene TRBV28, with 7 bases lining up with TRBD1. Losses at the gene ends were 5 bases for V and 4 bases for J; bases not matched to a gene: 10. The CDR3 runs to 15 residues. Germline V gives CDR1 MDHEN, CDR2 SYDVKM. Here the CDR3 DNA reads TGTGCCAGCAGTGCTATGCAGCGGGACAGCTATGGCTACACCTTC. This gives the protein CASSAMQRDSYGYTF.

The genes are TRBV4-1 and TRBJ2-3, with TRBD2 matching 8 bases. Per germline, CDR1 MGHRA and CDR2 YSYEKL. CDR3 size: 16 residues. Unmatched junction bases numbered 6, after V lost 3 bases and J lost 1 base. In nucleotides, the CDR3 is TGCGCCAGCAGCCATCTTACCGGGGGGGGCACAGATACGCAGTATTTT. Encoded protein: CASSHLTGGGTDTQYF.

The V gene is TRBV30, the J gene TRBJ1-3; no clear D gene. V was trimmed by 3 bases and J by 4 bases, leaving 13 bases between them. The CDR3 sequence is 14 residues long. Germline CDR1 is GTSNPN and CDR2 is SVGIG (reference sequence). In DNA, the CDR3 is TGTGCCTGGAGGACGGAAGGAACCGGAAACACCATATATTTT. Protein sequence: CAWRTEGTGNTIYF.

V gene TRBV19 combines with J gene TRBJ2-1; D gene uncertain. CDR1 and CDR2 (germline): LNHDA, SQIVND (reference sequence). The germline V and J ends were trimmed by 3 bases and 1 base, with 13 bases remaining between them. The CDR3 runs 16 residues. CDR3: CASSIRPAGSYNEQFF. DNA of the CDR3: TGTGCCAGTAGTATTAGACCGGCAGGTTCCTACAATGAGCAGTTCTTC. Combining the CDR3 with reference TRBV19 and TRBJ2-1 gives the whole variable domain DGGITQSPKYLFRKEGQNVTLSCEQNLNHDAMYWYRQDPGQGLRLIYYSQIVNDFQKGDIAEGYSVSREKKESFPLTVTSAQKNPTAFYLCASSIRPAGSYNEQFFGPGTRLTVL.

V and J are TRBV19 and TRBJ2-7; D is possibly TRBD1 (6 bases). This CDR3 contains 15 residues. Germline V CDR1 and CDR2: LNHDA, SQIVND (reference sequence). Trimming took 5 bases from V and 2 from J, leaving 16 bases between them. CDR3 nucleotides: TGTGCCAGTAGTCCGCCGGGGACATCCCCCTACGAGCAGTACTTC. It yields the protein CASSPPGTSPYEQYF.

V is TRBV28 and J is TRBJ1-5; D gene ambiguous. CDR1 is MDHEN and CDR2 is SYDVKM in the germline V gene. CDR3 length equals 15 residues. Trimming left V 6 bases short and J 7 bases short, with 19 bases between. Here the CDR3 reads CASSPYLSLKQPQHF. For the CDR3, the DNA is TGTGCCAGCAGCCCCTACTTGTCTCTCAAACAGCCCCAGCATTTT.

V is TRBV2 and J is TRBJ1-5; D remains unclear. The CDR3 is 13 residues long. Germline CDR1 reads SNHLY; CDR2 reads FYNNEI. The V end was cut by 3 bases, the J end by 6 bases, with 9 bases between. The CDR3: CASSEGLLQPQHF. As DNA, the CDR3 is TGTGCCAGCAGTGAGGGTCTGCTTCAGCCCCAGCATTTT.

V and J are TRBV11-2 and TRBJ2-2, with TRBD1 matching 9 bases. The V gene end was trimmed by 5 bases and the J gene end by 2 bases; junction bases not matched to a gene: 9. Germline assignment: CDR1 SGHAT and CDR2 FQNNGV. The length of the CDR3 is 17 residues. Written as DNA, the CDR3 is TGTGCCAGCAGCAGAGCCCCCACAGGGGGCAACACCGGGGAGCTGTTTTTT. Its translation: CASSRAPTGGNTGELFF.